This TCR beta chain stems from a study of cytomegalovirus exposure and HLA in healthy donors (dated by TCRdb to the late 2010s). For the wider study: An earlier analysis of 587 of the donors reported 276 Gb of sequence data and 117 million unique TCR beta sequences obtained from 150 million to 200 million T cells. Roughly 300 gigabases of sequencing data and around 90 million unique TCR sequences made up an early release that covered 500 to 700 HLA-typed donors. The genetic ancestry cluster associated with self-reported Caucasian donors included about 81% of the roughly 410 genotyped donors. The study was designed to test whether signatures of past pathogen exposure could be identified by cataloging public T cell receptors. The T cell repertoires of 670 or so subjects were profiled by immunosequencing and related to cytomegalovirus serostatus. Besides the first cohort of under 700 subjects, a separate validation cohort made up of over 95 different subjects was used. The study combined high-throughput TCR immunosequencing, statistical association of individual TCRs with disease status, and machine learning to predict cytomegalovirus infection status. A later analysis re-examined previously published TCR beta repertoires from roughly 720 donors and added high-resolution HLA genotyping to investigate patterns of TCR occurrence. The later analysis used no new phenotypic data to find candidate immune exposures, relying instead on TCR beta sequences and their occurrence across donors. To decide whether each TCR beta V gene segment behaved as functional or pseudogenic, an earlier analysis of some 570 of the donors relied on high-throughput TCR beta sequencing. Donor age, sex, ethnicity and CMV serostatus were compiled together with the repertoire data. A later genetic analysis used genome-wide SNP genotypes for about 55% of the 666 donors, treating that subset as a discovery cohort. Every repertoire in the discovery cohort had been generated on one and the same sequencing platform. Class I and class II HLA loci were covered by the typing at four-digit resolution. Typing coverage differed by locus: A, B, C, DRB1 and DQB1 were typed in roughly 620-640 donors, DQA1 in about 500, DPA1 in approximately 600, and DPB1 in 400 to 490. Roughly 5 DR-DQ haplotypes were treated as single units for association and clustering because of strong linkage in the cohort. On average, 235,054 unique TCR beta nucleotide sequences were sequenced per donor among 398 genotyped donors of the cohort, with roughly 18% of those sequences being non-productive. Overall study results and their limits: A further reported finding was that TCR beta sequences accurately predicted the HLA-A and HLA-B alleles for most subjects in the first cohort. Because HLA typing was missing for some donors at each locus, association tests included only the typed subset. Linkage disequilibrium might explain the correlated functional status among segregating V segments, but an unknown experimental factor could not be excluded. A cluster of highly shared sequence variants was judged likely to be a technical artifact of the sequencing pipeline. In the study, 164 TCR beta chains were listed as associated with cytomegalovirus. According to a later genetic analysis, donors in an Asian-associated ancestry cluster had fewer N-insertions in productive TCRs than the approximately 700-donor mean. In a later analysis, some 18,000 TCR beta sequences were associated with specific HLA alleles at a false discovery rate of 0.05. A later analysis found that HLA-associated TCR beta chains were more clonally expanded and had lower generation probabilities than equally common non-associated chains. In a later analysis, several top co-occurrence clusters were reported to appear linked to parvovirus B19, influenza, CMV and Epstein-Barr virus. A later genetic analysis associated a missense DCLRE1C variant with V-gene and J-gene trimming of TCR beta chains, and an independent cohort replicated the association. According to a later analysis, TCR association rates differed among HLA loci, with DRB1 alleles showing the most associated TCRs and HLA-C alleles showing the fewest. In this cohort, only TCR beta chains were sequenced, and detectable features were limited by the absence of alpha or paired-chain data. Broadly in line with IMGT annotations, most TCR beta V segments showed up in productive rearrangements about 87% or about 30% of the time in an earlier analysis of under 700 of the donors. The classifier was reported to diagnose cytomegalovirus status with high specificity and sensitivity in both the original cohort and the validation cohort. Sequencing depth was assumed to be roughly uniform across donors in the presence/absence analyses, though that assumption may not hold. When HLA alleles, especially DR and DQ, strongly co-occurred, attributing TCR associations to individual alleles was difficult. According to the authors, the approach could potentially be generalized to other disease states and immunological phenotypes. Some IMGT-functional V segments, including TRBV6-2 and TRBV6-3, could not be distinguished by the 87-base-pair reads and were therefore excluded. In a later analysis, most CMV-associated TCR beta chains were found to appear HLA-restricted, with HLA associations seemingly driven largely by CMV exposure. In vitro tests confirmed that a few of the cytomegalovirus-associated TCR beta chains recognize cytomegalovirus antigens. For the cohort, immune exposure information was limited to CMV serostatus. Across donors, most TCR sequences were observed very rarely, whereas some public TCRs were present in many individuals. The earlier analysis of approximately 540 of the donors excluded some 16 rarely observed V segments, including chromosome 9 orphons, because counts were too low.

The cohort comprised several hundred healthy bone marrow donors. At the time of sampling, all cohort members were nominally healthy, though unrecorded immune exposures were likely present. The donor tested CMV seronegative, placing the donor among the 300 to 400 seronegative members of the cohort. A peripheral blood sample was provided by each donor, and peripheral blood mononuclear cells were used for TCR beta sequencing. Genomic DNA extraction from the blood cell samples was performed with the Qiagen DNeasy Blood Extraction Kit. CDR1 and CDR2, looked up from the germline V gene, are MNHNS and SASEGT. At the junction V is shortened by 3 bases and J by 11 bases, with 13 bases in between. The CDR3 has 12 amino acids, counting the end cysteine and phenylalanine. The only DNA kept is the CDR3, 36 bases in frame from the first base. This clone came up once. This clone's antigen is unknown. Base qualities were left out, and no much larger clone turns up one base away.

Receptor amplification or capture employed the immunoSEQ multiplex PCR assay. The multiplex PCR relied on a mix of 60 forward primers for TCR Vbeta segments and 13 reverse primers for TCR Jbeta segments. A multiplex PCR assay on genomic DNA amplified the CDR3 region of rearranged TCR beta genes. On the Illumina HiSeq System, the amplified TCR beta libraries were sequenced as 87-base-pair reads. Regarding the original processing steps: Across the 670 or so repertoires, a later analysis counted roughly 84 million unique TCR beta chains, some 11 million of which were shared by at least two donors. To remove PCR and sequencing errors, raw reads were error-corrected and collapsed into unique sequences using a nearest-neighbor algorithm that merged closely related sequences. To assign V, D and J gene segments, CDR3 sequences were aligned to IMGT reference sequences. For a sequence to be retained, a match of at least six nucleotides to both a V gene segment and a J gene segment was required. A rearrangement counted as productive if the CDR3 had no stop codons and remained in frame with V and J, and every other rearrangement counted as non-productive. Following IMGT convention, CDR3 was defined as the stretch from the second conserved V-encoded cysteine up to the conserved J-encoded phenylalanine. In an earlier analysis of 550 to 650 of the donors, sequences lacking an unambiguous match to a single V gene segment were excluded. An earlier analysis of 500 to 700 of the donors classified V segments as functional when productive rearrangements were above 56.7% and as segregating when the standard deviation between donors was above 5%. To diagnose cytomegalovirus status from the catalog of TCR beta chain sequences, a statistical classification framework was built. In a later analysis, V and J genes were assigned by comparing TCR nucleotide sequences against IMGT/GENE-DB human TR gene sequences. A later analysis assigned CDR3 sequences and most-parsimonious VDJ recombination scenarios with the TCRdist pipeline. In a later analysis, each TCR beta chain was defined by its CDR3 amino acid sequence together with its V-gene family, and reads lacking a unique V-gene family were excluded. As a way to deal with suspected cross-contamination and a sequencing artifact, a later analysis dropped over 550 nucleotide sequences that were highly shared and had low generation probability. In a later analysis, a clonal expansion index for each public chain was calculated from normalized within-repertoire ranks of inferred template counts. Generation probabilities in a later analysis came from a VDJ recombination model fitted to out-of-frame rearrangements, and those results were checked against IGoR. Hypergeometric tests were used in a later analysis to score TCR-TCR, TCR-HLA and TCR-CMV co-occurrence, with a repertoire-size bias correction applied to the TCR pairs. To estimate false discovery rates, a later analysis permuted the HLA or CMV assignments 20 times. In a later analysis, co-occurring TCRs were grouped using DBSCAN, with TCRdist sequence similarity added in when clustering inside HLA-allele-positive subsets. Repertoires with fewer than 30,000 or more than 120,000 public chains were left out of co-occurrence clustering, as were about 5 repertoires with anomalous nucleotide sharing. This is the immuneACCESS table as TCRdb keeps it, with only in-frame sequences that have V and J called. A part of the clones is gone; compared with another copy, unresolved V genes explain less than half, and the rest is unexplained. V, J and clone size were drawn from that table, and D and trimming were deduced from the DNA. Present in this sample are 250,000 to 350,000 clones, around 90% of which were seen just once. Of the sample, roughly 2% falls within the top ten clones.

The sample consisted of PBMCs. Recombination connected TRBV6-1 to TRBJ1-1; too little of a D gene remains to name it. The clonotype originates from a woman between 18 and 29 years old in good health and CMV-seronegative. The CDR3: CASSDGLVEAFF. The nucleotides read TGTGCCAGCAGTGATGGGTTGGTGGAGGCTTTCTTT.